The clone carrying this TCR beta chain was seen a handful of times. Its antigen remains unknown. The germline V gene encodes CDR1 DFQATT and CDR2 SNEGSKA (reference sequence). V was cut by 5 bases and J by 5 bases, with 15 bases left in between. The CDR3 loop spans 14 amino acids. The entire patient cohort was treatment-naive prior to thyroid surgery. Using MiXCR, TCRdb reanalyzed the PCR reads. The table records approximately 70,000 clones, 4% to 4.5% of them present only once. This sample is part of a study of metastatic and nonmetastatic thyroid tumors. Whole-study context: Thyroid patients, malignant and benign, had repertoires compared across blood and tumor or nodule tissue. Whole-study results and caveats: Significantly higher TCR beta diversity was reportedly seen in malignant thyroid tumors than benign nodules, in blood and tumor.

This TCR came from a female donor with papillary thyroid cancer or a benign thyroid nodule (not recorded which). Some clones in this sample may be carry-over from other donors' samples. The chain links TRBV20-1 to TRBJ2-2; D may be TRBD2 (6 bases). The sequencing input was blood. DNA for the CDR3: TGCAGTGCTCCTTTGCGGGAATCGACCGGGGAGCTGTTTTTT. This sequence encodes CSAPLRESTGELFF.